The next 8 T cell receptor beta chains were all read from a single sample in a study of post-analysis software for immune sequencing data. Findings and limits, study-wide: Patients had higher frequencies than controls of roughly 5 TRBV segments, including TRBV5-6, TRBV5-1 and TRBV20-1.

Unique-molecular-identifier-tagged TCR beta cDNA libraries were used. MiXCR was run by TCRdb on the PCR reads, yielding one entry per CDR3 protein. The table lists more than 500,000 distinct CDR3 sequences, about a third of them singletons. No antigen is known for these receptors. Input material: blood. These receptors all stem from a girl under 18 with multiple sclerosis.

The V and J genes are TRBV5-5 and TRBJ1-2; D perhaps matches TRBD1 (5 bases). The V end was cut by 0 bases, the J end by 6 bases, with 12 bases between. Germline V gives CDR1 SGHKS, CDR2 YYEKEE (reference sequence). This CDR3 has 14 amino acids. The CDR3 DNA reads as TGTGCCAGCAGCTTGGTGCGGGGGGAGAATGGCTACACCTTC. Residues: CASSLVRGENGYTF. Using reference TRBV5-5 and TRBJ1-2 for the parts outside the CDR3, the full variable domain is DAGVTQSPTHLIKTRGQQVTLRCSPISGHKSVSWYQQVLGQGPQFIFQYYEKEERGRGNFPDRFSARQFPNYSSELNVNALLLGDSALYLCASSLVRGENGYTFGSGTRLTVV.

This clonotype was counted only a few times. The V gene is TRBV20-1, the J gene TRBJ2-5; no definite D call. Germline CDR1 reads DFQATT; CDR2 reads SNEGSKA (reference sequence). V shed 1 base and J shed 5 bases, with 20 bases lying between them. The CDR3 is 16 residues long. CDR3 loop: CSARGYSRVAAETQYF. The CDR3 bases are TGCAGTGCTAGAGGATATTCTCGGGTAGCAGCGGAGACCCAGTACTTC.

The V and J genes are TRBV10-3 and TRBJ1-1, with 10 bases that match TRBD1. From germline, CDR1 is ENHRY and CDR2 SYGVKD. This CDR3 region has 13 residues. J lost 4 bases, V lost 7 bases, and 3 bases had no gene match. CDR3 loop: CAIMGQGTTEAFF. Here the CDR3 DNA reads TGTGCCATCATGGGACAGGGGACCACTGAAGCTTTCTTT.

This clonotype was counted between two and nine times. CDR3 sequence: CSATRDTRSDTQYF. DNA of the CDR3: TGCAGCGCGACCCGGGACACTCGCTCGGATACGCAGTATTTT. The rearrangement joins TRBV29-1 to TRBJ2-3, with D maybe TRBD1 (6 bases). The V gene lost 7 bases and the J gene lost 6 bases, with 20 bases spanning the gap. Germline values: CDR1 SQVTM, CDR2 ANQGSEA. The CDR3 covers 14 residues.

A single count supports this clonotype. The CDR3 DNA sequence: TGTGCCAGCAGCCCCGGACAGTATGGCACTGAAGCTTTCTTT. Translated: CASSPGQYGTEAFF. V usage is TRBV3-1 and J usage is TRBJ1-1; D may be TRBD1 (6 bases). Trimming cost V 4 bases and J 4 bases, with 13 bases left between them. Germline assignment: CDR1 LGHDT and CDR2 YNNKEL (reference sequence). This CDR3 is built from 14 residues.

The chain combines TRBV4-1 with TRBJ1-2, with 9 bases lining up with TRBD1. V trimming: 0 bases; J trimming: 8 bases; junction bases outside the gene matches: 4. Germline assignment: CDR1 MGHRA and CDR2 YSYEKL. CDR3 length: 14 amino acids. DNA for the CDR3: TGCGCCAGCAGCCAAGAACAGGGGGCGAGGGGCTACACCTTC. Translated, it gives CASSQEQGARGYTF.

This clonotype was detected a few times. The chain carries TRBV6-1 and TRBJ1-2, with 9 bases lining up with TRBD1. This CDR3 region has 14 residues. The J segment lost 7 bases and the V segment lost 7 bases, leaving 10 bases of the junction unmatched. Germline lookup yields CDR1 MNHNS and CDR2 SASEGT. DNA of the CDR3: TGTGCCAGCAACCTTGGACAGGGGATATTTGGCTACACCTTC. It encodes CASNLGQGIFGYTF.

This clonotype occurred a few times. The gene calls are TRBV21-1 and TRBJ2-3; the DNA was not used to check the table's D call, TRBD1. TRBV21-1 corresponds to a pseudogene. The CDR3 runs to 12 residues. The CDR3 DNA sequence: TGTGCCTCCGGGGCCGTGTCAGATACGCAGTATTTT. This translates into CASGAVSDTQYF.